These T cell receptor beta chains were read from a single sample in a study of patients and donors after allogeneic stem cell transplantation. TCRdb fed the RT-PCR reads into MiXCR, producing one record per CDR3 protein. The table records hundreds of thousands of distinct CDR3 sequences, 13% to 15% of them present only once. Sample: blood, either unsorted or a sorted T cell fraction (not recorded which). The receptors were sampled from a human donor who was either an allogeneic HSCT recipient or a stem cell or donor lymphocyte infusion donor (not recorded which). It is not recorded whose cells these are; they may come from a transplant donor. CDR3s include the opening cysteine and the closing phenylalanine or tryptophan. Fields, in order: V gene, D gene, clone size, J gene, CDR3 protein, CDR3 DNA. A D gene is named only where the DNA matches it firmly. Size is stated for part of the rows, as once, few or many counts, or as a class when the clone is expanded.

TRBV5-1	.	.	TRBJ1-1	CASSFQATGGLGTEAFF	TGCGCCAGCAGCTTTCAAGCAACCGGTGGTTTGGGCACTGAAGCTTTCTTT
TRBV2	.	.	TRBJ2-3	CASTGDTDTQYF	TGTGCCAGCACCGGGGACACAGATACGCAGTATTTT
TRBV27	TRBD1	.	TRBJ2-3	CASSAGGGDTQYF	TGTGCCAGCAGTGCAGGGGGCGGGGATACGCAGTATTTT
TRBV2	.	.	TRBJ2-3	CASRPNTNSLGF	TGTGCCAGCAGACCCAACACCAACTCCCTGGGTTTT
TRBV18	TRBD1	many	TRBJ2-5	CASSPPSGTGEGTQYF	TGTGCCAGCTCACCGCCATCCGGGACAGGGGAAGGGACCCAGTACTTC
TRBV2	.	few	TRBJ1-2	CASVREDNYGYTF	TGTGCCAGCGTCCGTGAGGACAACTATGGCTACACCTTC
TRBV5-1	TRBD1	many	TRBJ1-3	CASSLDRGPSGNTIYF	TGCGCCAGCAGCTTGGACAGGGGCCCCTCTGGAAACACCATATATTTT
TRBV6-5	.	many	TRBJ2-5	CASSTPPATQYF	TGTGCCAGCAGTACTCCCCCTGCGACCCAGTACTTC
TRBV2	.	.	TRBJ2-2	CASTARVAGELFF	TGTGCCAGCACTGCAAGGGTCGCCGGGGAGCTGTTTTTT
TRBV7-2	.	many	TRBJ2-3	CASSLLWASGDTQYF	TGTGCCAGCAGCTTATTGTGGGCTTCAGGAGATACGCAGTATTTT
TRBV7-9	.	few	TRBJ1-6	CASSPTYPDSPLHF	TGTGCCAGCAGTCCTACCTACCCGGATTCACCCCTCCACTTT
TRBV29-1	.	few	TRBJ2-3	CSGRPQGSTDTQYF	TGCAGCGGAAGACCCCAGGGAAGCACAGATACGCAGTATTTT
TRBV2	TRBD2	.	TRBJ2-7	CASSETSGSEQYF	TGTGCCAGCAGTGAGACTAGCGGGTCCGAGCAGTACTTC
TRBV7-3	TRBD1	.	TRBJ1-4	CASSLMSGQGFQKLFF	TGTGCCAGCAGCTTAATGTCGGGACAGGGTTTCCAAAAACTGTTTTTT
TRBV15	.	.	TRBJ1-2	CATAGFTSYGYTF	TGTGCCACCGCGGGGTTCACTTCCTATGGCTACACCTTC
TRBV7-2	TRBD2	few	TRBJ2-7	CASSLASGRSEQYF	TGTGCCAGCAGCTTAGCGAGCGGGAGATCCGAGCAGTACTTC
TRBV18	.	few	TRBJ2-2	CASSPGGAGTNTGELFF	TGTGCCAGCTCACCAGGAGGGGCAGGGACGAACACCGGGGAGCTGTTTTTT
TRBV4-2	TRBD1	.	TRBJ1-1	CASSLGTGAGTNTEAFF	TGTGCCAGCAGCCTAGGGACAGGGGCTGGAACCAACACTGAAGCTTTCTTT
TRBV29-1	TRBD2	.	TRBJ2-7	CSVEVPGLAGGEQYF	TGCAGCGTTGAAGTCCCCGGACTAGCGGGAGGTGAGCAGTACTTC
TRBV19	.	.	TRBJ1-1	CASSIEGGSRAFF	TGTGCCAGTAGTATAGAGGGGGGGTCTCGGGCTTTCTTT
TRBV29-1	TRBD1	many	TRBJ1-2	CSVRTGVVYGYTF	TGCAGCGTTCGGACAGGGGTCGTCTATGGCTACACCTTC
TRBV20-1	.	many	TRBJ2-3	CSARDGKRKGDTQYF	TGCAGTGCTAGAGATGGAAAGCGGAAGGGAGATACGCAGTATTTT
TRBV6-2/TRBV6-3	.	few	TRBJ1-5	CASRSLGPNQPQHF	TGTGCCAGCAGAAGTCTCGGCCCCAATCAGCCCCAGCATTTT
TRBV12-3/TRBV12-4	TRBD1	many	TRBJ2-1	CASSRDRDRGHGSGNEQFF	TGTGCCAGCAGTCGTGACCGGGACAGGGGGCATGGGAGTGGAAATGAGCAGTTCTTC
TRBV29-1	TRBD1	many	TRBJ1-2	CSVAGGLGYGYTF	TGCAGCGTTGCAGGGGGCCTGGGGTATGGCTACACCTTC
TRBV9	.	few	TRBJ1-6	CASSPDGGVSPLHF	TGTGCCAGCAGCCCAGACGGCGGGGTTTCACCCCTCCACTTT
TRBV24-1	.	.	TRBJ2-5	CATSEFPAYQETQYF	TGTGCCACCAGTGAATTTCCGGCGTACCAAGAGACCCAGTACTTC
TRBV9	TRBD2	few	TRBJ2-7	CASSEGLAGVSHEQYF	TGTGCCAGCAGCGAGGGACTAGCGGGAGTATCCCACGAGCAGTACTTC
TRBV2	.	few	TRBJ2-3	CASRKSRDGLGGTQYF	TGTGCCAGCAGGAAGTCCCGGGACGGGCTAGGGGGTACGCAGTATTTT
TRBV5-5	TRBD1	few	TRBJ2-1	CASSLEGQQLTPREFF	TGTGCCAGCAGCTTGGAGGGACAGCAGCTTACCCCCCGCGAGTTCTTC
TRBV5-5	.	few	TRBJ1-6	CASSLWAANSPLHF	TGTGCCAGCAGCTTGTGGGCAGCGAATTCACCCCTCCACTTT
TRBV20-1	.	.	TRBJ2-6	CSAKTVGANVLTF	TGCAGTGCTAAGACGGTCGGGGCTAACGTCCTGACTTTC
TRBV10-3	.	.	TRBJ1-2	CAISESRGYTF	TGTGCCATCAGTGAGTCGCGAGGCTACACCTTC
TRBV5-1	TRBD2	.	TRBJ2-1	CASRRRRESNEQFF	TGCGCCAGCAGAAGGAGGCGGGAGAGCAATGAGCAGTTCTTC
TRBV2	.	many	TRBJ2-2	CASKQVYTGELFF	TGTGCCAGCAAACAGGTGTACACCGGGGAGCTGTTTTTT